This T cell receptor beta chain was captured in a study of blood T cell repertoires in COVID-19 (dated by TCRdb to about 2020). Concerning the study at large: Collaborator samples came from the United States, Italy and Spain and covered acute and convalescent phases of COVID-19. The prospective study material was composed of cDNA or gDNA derived from T cells, B-cell-depleted T cells, or PBMCs. The dataset comprised deeply sampled blood TCRbeta repertoires from subjects exposed to, actively infected with, or recovered from COVID-19. The repertoires were released in a freely available public database intended as a resource for research on the immune response to SARS-CoV-2. Samples came from the ongoing ImmuneRACE study (first 160 participants) plus 1,254 subjects from 6 global collaborators. Sample metadata almost always included a de-identified subject ID, COVID-19 status, age in years and sex. Where HLA class I and class II types were available, the types were taken from metadata supplied by the sample provider, not from assay-based typing. Study-wide conclusions, independent of this receptor: The quantity of clinical and demographic metadata differed by source and by participant and was supplied without curation.

Sequences SGHDT (CDR1) and YYEEEE (CDR2) are obtained from the germline V gene. The junction carries 16 bases between V and J, which are trimmed by 3 bases and 6 bases respectively. Taken from cysteine to phenylalanine, the CDR3 has 16 residues. Only the CDR3 DNA stays, 48 bases, in frame from base 1. At one collaborating source in Seattle, patients were enrolled during active infection and were followed longitudinally through the course of disease. Whole blood was collected in K2EDTA tubes by collaborating institutions according to the institutions' own protocols. For TCRbeta analysis, collaborators shipped samples as frozen whole blood, isolated PBMCs, or DNA extracted from either of those sample types. This clone was seen a single time. Which antigen it targets is not known. No much larger clone exists at a distance of one base, and base qualities are not known. The immunoSEQ Assay, a bias-controlled multiplex PCR, was used to amplify TCRbeta CDR3 regions from genomic DNA. The authors' pipeline ran thus. Nucleated cell counts per sample were estimated from amplification of reference gene primers within the assay. Sequence reads were collapsed and filtered to measure the absolute abundance of every unique TCRbeta CDR3 rearrangement. Productive Simpson clonality was computed per sample as the square root of Simpson's diversity index over productive rearrangements. What TCRdb holds here is the immuneACCESS table cut down to in-frame rearrangements. Part of the clones is not present; checked against another copy, under half of the missing clones reflect an unresolved V gene, and the others are unexplained. That table is the source of V, J and clone size, and D and trimming were worked out from the DNA. The sample table records approximately 300,000 clones; about 86% of these occur just once. Together, the top ten hold 15% to 19% of the sample.

Sequencing was done on a sample of peripheral blood. The receptor was isolated from a person aged 70 to 79 with COVID-19, enrolled during active disease. Recombination joined TRBV5-6 with TRBJ1-6, with an unclear D gene assignment. Here the CDR3 is given as CASSYLPGGGNSPLHF. The nucleotides are TGTGCCAGCAGCTACCTTCCGGGAGGTGGTAATTCACCCCTCCACTTT.